These 15 T cell receptor beta chains were sequenced from one sample in a study of tissue T cells after allogeneic stem cell transplantation. Repertoires were generated with immunoSEQ multiplex PCR, while TCRdb's copy carries only in-frame clones and drops some. The sample holds approximately 12,000 clones, 70% to 80% seen once. The input for sequencing was tissue from the right colon, taken at autopsy. Receptor source: a woman between 18 and 50 years old with breast cancer.

The chain combines TRBV9 with TRBJ2-3, with D perhaps TRBD2 (5 bases). CDR3 size: 15 residues. Looked up from germline, CDR1 is SGDLS and CDR2 is YYNGEE. V was trimmed by 2 bases and J by 7 bases, leaving 17 bases between them. In nucleotides, the CDR3 is TGTGCCAGCAGCGTCGCAGAAGGAGCGGTGCATACGCAGTATTTT. It codes for CASSVAEGAVHTQYF.

V is TRBV5-1 and J is TRBJ2-1, with TRBD2 matching over 8 bases. The trim removed 4 bases at V and 0 bases at J, leaving 3 bases unmatched. The CDR3 totals 15 residues. The germline V gene has CDR1 SGHRS and CDR2 YFSETQ. CDR3 loop: CASSMTSDSYNEQFF. CDR3 bases: TGCGCCAGCAGCATGACTAGCGACTCCTACAATGAGCAGTTCTTC.

V gene TRBV5-5 combines with J gene TRBJ2-7; no definite D call. This CDR3 region has 12 residues. CDR1 and CDR2 (germline): SGHKS, YYEKEE (reference sequence). Trimming removed 2 bases at V and 6 bases at J, with 9 bases between. The CDR3 sequence: CASSFILGEQYF. DNA for the CDR3: TGTGCCAGCAGCTTCATCCTGGGCGAGCAGTACTTC.

The rearrangement links TRBV4-2 to TRBJ2-5; 8 nucleotides line up with TRBD1. V was pared by 4 bases and J by 4 bases, with 14 bases of the junction left unmatched. The V gene's germline CDR1 is LGHNA and CDR2 YNFKEQ. The CDR3 covers 17 residues. The CDR3 reads CASSRSGQGRSGETQYF. The CDR3 coding sequence is TGTGCCAGCAGCCGAAGCGGACAGGGCCGGTCAGGAGAGACCCAGTACTTC.

The chain recombines TRBV10-1 with TRBJ2-7; 7 bases are shared with TRBD1. This CDR3 comprises 16 residues. From germline, CDR1 is WNHNN and CDR2 SYGVQD (reference sequence). V trimming: 6 bases; J trimming: 3 bases; junction bases outside the gene matches: 14. The CDR3 DNA reads TGCGCCAGCAGCAAGAACCGGGACAGAGACGACTACGAGCAGTACTTC. This translates into CASSKNRDRDDYEQYF.

This clone has only one observation. The chain links TRBV5-6 to TRBJ2-3; D remains ambiguous. Germline CDR1 reads SGHDT; CDR2 reads YYEEEE. The V and J ends lost 10 bases and 2 bases respectively, with 17 bases between them. The CDR3 length is 14 residues. The CDR3 loop is CASFTPGLTDTQYF. As DNA, the CDR3 is TGTGCCTCCTTCACTCCGGGCCTCACAGATACGCAGTATTTT.

The rearrangement joins TRBV28 to TRBJ1-4, with a tentative D call TRBD1 (6 bases). CDR1 is MDHEN, CDR2 SYDVKM, per germline. This CDR3 spans 14 amino acids. Trimming cost V 3 bases and J 4 bases, with 9 bases left between them. The CDR3 nucleotides read TGTGCCAGCAGTTTGGGGGCCGGTAATGAAAAACTGTTTTTT. It translates to CASSLGAGNEKLFF.

The chain is built from TRBV7-2 and TRBJ2-5, with D maybe TRBD2 (6 bases). This CDR3 contains 15 residues. The germline V gene encodes CDR1 SGHTA and CDR2 FQGNSA. V was shortened by 4 bases and J by 1 base, with 13 bases between the two germline ends. The CDR3 nucleotides read TGTGCCAGCAGCTCAGGTACTAGCCTCCAAGAGACCCAGTACTTC. This encodes CASSSGTSLQETQYF.

The chain couples TRBV7-2 to TRBJ2-7; 11 positions match TRBD1. J was trimmed by 6 bases and V by 8 bases; bases with no gene match: 12. The germline V gene has CDR1 SGHTA and CDR2 FQGNSA. The CDR3 length is 15 residues. CDR3 DNA sequence: TGTGCCAGCTCAACGACCGGGACAGGGGGAATCGAGCAGTACTTC. Translation: CASSTTGTGGIEQYF.

This clone came up once. The J gene is TRBJ2-5, the V gene TRBV7-6; possibly TRBD2 for D (5 bases). The germline V gene has CDR1 SGHVS and CDR2 FNYEAQ. The V gene lost 1 base and the J gene lost 7 bases, with 10 bases spanning the gap. CDR3 length: 13 residues. The CDR3 DNA reads TGTGCCAGCAGCTTAGGGACTCTTTCGACCCAGTACTTC. This gives the protein CASSLGTLSTQYF.

The chain carries TRBV12-5 and TRBJ2-5; perhaps D is TRBD1 or TRBD2 (5 bases each). The CDR3 covers 14 residues. Germline values: CDR1 LGHNT, CDR2 FRNRAP. Trimming left V 6 bases short and J 2 bases short, with 13 bases between. The CDR3 coding sequence is TGTGCTAGTGGCCCCCCGGGGCCTCAAGAGACCCAGTACTTC. It encodes CASGPPGPQETQYF. Looking up the rest from reference TRBV12-5 and TRBJ2-5 gives the full variable domain: DARVTQTPRHKVTEMGQEVTMRCQPILGHNTVFWYRQTMMQGLELLAYFRNRAPLDDSGMPKDRFSAEMPDATLATLKIQPSEPRDSAVYFCASGPPGPQETQYFGPGTRLLVL.

The chain links TRBV6-5 to TRBJ2-7, with 9 bases aligning to TRBD1. The V segment lost 4 bases and the J segment 7 bases; nucleotides outside the gene matches: 8. The CDR3 length is 14 residues. The V gene's germline CDR1 is MNHEY and CDR2 SVGAGI. CDR3 in DNA: TGTGCCAGCAGTTTAACAGGGGGCGCGTATGAGCAGTACTTC. Translating it yields CASSLTGGAYEQYF.

This clone is termed medium-sized. The chain has TRBV24-1 and TRBJ1-1; D gene uncertain. In germline, CDR1 is KGHDR, CDR2 SFDVKD. Deletions cut 7 bases from V and 1 base from J, with 9 bases between. This CDR3 is built from 13 residues. The CDR3 DNA reads as TGTGCCACCAGGGGGATAGAGAACACTGAAGCTTTCTTT. Translated: CATRGIENTEAFF.

The chain joins TRBV30 to TRBJ2-1; D might be TRBD2 (6 bases). There are 12 residues in the CDR3. Germline V gene sequence: CDR1 GTSNPN, CDR2 SVGIG (reference sequence). The V end was cut by 2 bases, the J end by 10 bases, with 12 bases between. The CDR3, as DNA: TGTGCCTGGAGTTCCGAGCGGGCCGAGCAGTTCTTC. Residues: CAWSSERAEQFF.

V usage is TRBV6-2 or TRBV6-3 and J usage is TRBJ1-1; D not resolved. The V and J ends lost 4 bases and 1 base respectively, with 7 bases between them. CDR1 is MNHEY, CDR2 SVGEGT, per germline. There are 13 residues in the CDR3. The CDR3: CASSWEGNTEAFF. The CDR3 DNA is TGTGCCAGCAGTTGGGAGGGGAACACTGAAGCTTTCTTT.